This record looks at one TCR beta chain sequence and its context. The antigen remains undetermined. RNA transcripts were the template for amplifying TCR beta CDR3 regions. The study used the HTBI primer set for a first-round RT-PCR of the TCR CDR3. TCRdb called the multiplex PCR reads again in MiXCR, with one record for every CDR3 protein. The table includes around 600,000 distinct CDR3 sequences, more than 14% detected once. This entry comes from a study of T cells in Graves' hyperthyroidism and ophthalmopathy. General study results and limits: Within blood appeared most thyroid clonotypes that had expanded above 0.001.

Patients having uncontrolled infection, another autoimmune disease, pregnancy or lactation were not included. Isolation of PBMCs was performed on 8 to 10 ml fresh peripheral blood. Germline V CDR1 and CDR2: GTSNPN, SVGIG (reference sequence). V shed 4 bases and J 8 bases; nucleotides not matched to a gene: 7. The CDR3 runs to 13 residues. Input material: blood. The chain couples TRBV30 to TRBJ2-1; 8 bases line up with TRBD2. The TCR comes from a woman in her forties or fifties with Graves' ophthalmopathy. The CDR3 region is CAWNGRVGDEQFF. DNA for the CDR3: TGTGCCTGGAACGGGAGGGTCGGGGATGAGCAGTTCTTC.